Listed below are T cell receptor beta chains from one sample, sequenced in a study of tumor and adjacent non-tumor tissue in lung cancer. One entry per CDR3 protein, called by TCRdb with MiXCR from the multiplex PCR reads. The sample lists more than 45,000 distinct CDR3 sequences, 70% to 80% occurring once. Sequenced material: distant non-tumor lung tissue. Source of these receptors: a woman in her sixties with non-small cell lung cancer. Each CDR3 is given with its conserved first and last residue. The D gene is left open where the match is weak. Only some rows state a clone size, as once, few, many or a class for expanded clones.

>NA|TRBJ2-1|TRBV28|NA
CASSNSETNAEQFF
TGTGCCAGCAGTAACTCCGAGACCAATGCGGAGCAGTTCTTC
>TRBD2|TRBJ2-3|TRBV28|many
CASASGREFTDTQYF
TGTGCCAGTGCTAGCGGGAGGGAATTCACAGATACGCAGTATTTT
>NA|TRBJ1-5|TRBV12-3/TRBV12-4|NA
CASSPREQPNQPQHF
TGTGCCAGCAGTCCGAGAGAACAGCCTAATCAGCCCCAGCATTTT
>NA|TRBJ2-5|TRBV6-2/TRBV6-3|NA
CASGPLSDLETQYF
TGTGCCAGCGGCCCGCTGTCGGATTTGGAGACCCAGTACTTC
>NA|TRBJ2-5|TRBV11-2|NA
CASSPTGTGGGTQYF
TGTGCTAGCAGCCCGACAGGGACTGGGGGCGGGACCCAGTACTTC
>TRBD1|TRBJ2-7|TRBV5-6|NA
CVSSSGQGFNEQYF
TGTGTCAGTAGCAGCGGACAGGGGTTCAACGAGCAGTACTTC
>NA|TRBJ1-1|TRBV29-1|NA
CSTGQSMNTDAFF
TGCAGCACCGGACAGAGTATGAACACTGATGCTTTCTTT
>NA|TRBJ1-1|TRBV11-2|NA
CASSLGRQNNEAFF
TGTGCTAGCAGCCTCGGTCGACAGAACAATGAAGCTTTCTTT
>TRBD2|TRBJ2-1|TRBV6-2/TRBV6-3|NA
CASTSPVLTGRENKQFF
TGTGCCAGCACCAGTCCCGTTTTAACGGGGAGGGAGAATAAGCAGTTCTTC
>NA|TRBJ2-7|TRBV11-2|once
CASSREIIYEQYF
TGTGCCAGCAGCCGCGAGATTATATATGAGCAGTACTTC
>NA|TRBJ2-1|TRBV6-1|NA
CASSVNPTGPLRGREQFF
TGTGCCAGCAGTGTAAATCCCACCGGGCCGCTCAGAGGCCGTGAGCAGTTCTTC
>TRBD1|TRBJ1-6|TRBV5-6|once
CASSLGTGGWYSPPHF
TGTGCCAGCAGCTTGGGGACAGGGGGCTGGTATTCACCCCCCCACTTT
>NA|TRBJ2-4|TRBV11-3|NA
CTSSLFDGQGDIQYF
TGTACCAGCAGCTTATTCGATGGGCAGGGTGACATTCAGTACTTC
>TRBD1|TRBJ2-2|TRBV5-4|NA
CASSPGSDRLRGELFF
TGTGCCAGCAGCCCGGGTTCGGACAGGTTAAGAGGAGAGCTGTTTTTT
>TRBD1|TRBJ2-1|TRBV28|many
CASSGPDRNEQFF
TGTGCCAGCAGTGGACCGGACAGGAATGAGCAGTTCTTC
>TRBD1|TRBJ2-3|TRBV29-1|NA
CSVELRDRGTNTQYF
TGCAGCGTTGAACTAAGGGACAGGGGAACAAATACGCAGTATTTT
>TRBD1|TRBJ2-7|TRBV5-6|NA
CARSSGQGGCWRYF
TGTGCCAGGAGCTCGGGACAGGGAGGTTGTTGGCGGTACTTC
>TRBD1|TRBJ2-7|TRBV29-1|NA
CSLEGQTFEHYF
TGCAGCCTTGAGGGACAGACCTTCGAGCACTACTTC
>TRBD2|TRBJ2-6|TRBV25-1|NA
CASSELREPRVLTF
TGTGCCAGCAGTGAATTGCGGGAGCCCCGCGTCCTGACTTTC
>NA|TRBJ2-5|TRBV29-1|NA
CSVEGTRDSGQETQYF
TGCAGCGTTGAAGGGACCCGGGACAGCGGGCAAGAGACCCAGTACTTC
>NA|TRBJ2-5|TRBV6-2/TRBV6-3|NA
CVSSRPPYTGRLGQETQYF
TGTGTCAGCAGCCGACCTCCTTATACGGGGCGCTTGGGGCAAGAGACCCAGTACTTC
>NA|TRBJ1-6|TRBV20-1|NA
CSATKRGRGSPLQF
TGCAGTGCTACTAAACGGGGCCGGGGGTCACCCCTCCAGTTT
>NA|TRBJ2-2|TRBV5-6|once
CGSCRPTRELFF
TGTGGAAGCTGCAGACCTACCAGGGAGCTGTTTTTT
>NA|TRBJ2-6|TRBV4-3|NA
CASSQDGGRVIISGANVLTF
TGCGCCAGCAGCCAGGATGGGGGCAGGGTGATAATATCTGGGGCCAACGTCCTGACTTTC
>TRBD2|TRBJ2-7|TRBV6-5|NA
CASGVQGPNHKQYF
TGCGCCAGCGGGGTCCAGGGCCCCAATCACAAGCAGTACTTC
>TRBD1|TRBJ1-5|TRBV11-2|once
CASFRDSGQPQHF
TGTGCCAGCTTCCGGGACAGCGGTCAGCCCCAGCATTTT
>NA|TRBJ2-7|TRBV11-3|few
CASSAEGYEQYF
TGTGCCAGCAGCGCCGAGGGTTACGAGCAGTACTTC
>NA|TRBJ2-7|TRBV5-1|NA
CAGSLAEVVGIYEQYF
TGCGCCGGCAGCTTGGCCGAGGTCGTAGGGATCTACGAGCAGTACTTC
>NA|TRBJ2-6|TRBV4-3|many
CASSPGRTSGANVLTF
TGCGCCAGCAGCCCGGGACGGACCTCTGGGGCCAACGTCCTGACTTTC
>NA|TRBJ1-6|TRBV28|NA
CASTSGGEGNSPIHF
TGTGCCAGCACCAGCGGTGGGGAAGGTAATTCACCCATCCACTTT
>NA|TRBJ1-2|TRBV4-1|NA
CASSQDWTVNYGHTF
TGCGCCAGCAGCCAAGATTGGACAGTCAACTATGGCCACACCTTC
>TRBD1|TRBJ2-2|TRBV11-3|NA
CASSLGTAVTGKLFF
TGTGCCAGCAGCCTCGGGACAGCGGTCACCGGGAAGCTGTTTTTT
>NA|TRBJ1-1|TRBV2|NA
CASSAGTGNTEAFF
TGTGCCAGCAGCGCCGGGACGGGGAACACTGAAGCTTTCTTT
>TRBD1|TRBJ1-1|TRBV6-2/TRBV6-3|NA
CANQTPGQGVTEALF
TGTGCCAACCAGACTCCGGGACAGGGGGTCACTGAAGCTCTCTTT
>NA|TRBJ2-1|TRBV5-4|many
CASSSEGGSYNEQFF
TGTGCCAGCAGCTCTGAGGGAGGCTCCTACAATGAGCAGTTCTTC
>NA|TRBJ2-1|TRBV11-2|many
CASSLEREQFF
TGTGCCAGCAGCCTTGAGCGGGAGCAGTTCTTC
>TRBD1|TRBJ1-2|TRBV11-1|many
CASSPSGQSYGYTF
TGTGCCAGCAGCCCATCGGGACAGAGCTATGGCTACACCTTC
>TRBD2|TRBJ2-5|TRBV28|NA
CDSSLRTSGEGATQYF
TGTGACAGCAGTCTACGGACTAGCGGAGAGGGAGCGACCCAGTACTTC
>NA|TRBJ1-2|TRBV4-3|NA
CASSHLGRGDGYTF
TGCGCCAGCAGCCATTTAGGACGAGGAGATGGCTACACCTTC
>TRBD2|TRBJ2-3|TRBV19|NA
CASSDSGAGFSTDTQYF
TGTGCCAGTAGCGATAGCGGAGCGGGGTTTAGCACAGATACGCAGTATTTT
>TRBD1|TRBJ1-5|TRBV4-3|NA
CASSHFDRASQPQHF
TGCGCCAGCAGCCATTTCGACAGGGCCAGTCAGCCCCAGCATTTT
>NA|TRBJ2-5|TRBV5-4|many
CASTKPGRKETQYF
TGTGCCAGCACCAAACCGGGCCGAAAAGAGACCCAGTACTTC
>NA|TRBJ1-1|TRBV29-1|NA
CSVVEGTGNTEAFF
TGCAGCGTTGTAGAAGGGACTGGGAACACTGAAGCTTTCTTT
>NA|TRBJ2-3|TRBV28|NA
CASIPGTMVNTQYF
TGTGCCAGCATCCCCGGGACCATGGTGAATACGCAGTATTTT
>TRBD2|TRBJ2-1|TRBV10-3|NA
CAISEWEGTSGALTYNEQFF
TGTGCCATTAGTGAGTGGGAGGGGACTAGCGGGGCCCTAACCTACAATGAGCAGTTCTTC
>TRBD1|TRBJ1-1|TRBV10-3|NA
CAITVEDRGSTEAFF
TGTGCCATCACTGTCGAGGACAGGGGGAGCACTGAAGCTTTCTTT
>TRBD2|TRBJ2-4|TRBV11-1|NA
CGSSLSGGANIQYF
TGTGGCAGCAGCTTATCGGGGGGGGCAAATATTCAGTACTTC
>TRBD1|TRBJ2-3|TRBV15|NA
CATSFGQGGDTQYF
TGTGCCACCAGCTTCGGACAGGGAGGAGATACGCAGTATTTT
>NA|TRBJ2-5|TRBV6-5|NA
CTDSAQGEEETQYF
TGTACCGACAGTGCCCAGGGAGAGGAAGAGACCCAGTACTTC
>NA|TRBJ2-5|TRBV6-5|NA
CASSRTWGQKTQYF
TGTGCCAGCAGTCGGACATGGGGTCAAAAAACCCAGTACTTT